This T cell receptor beta chain comes out of a study of cytotoxic CD8 clonotypes in ibrutinib-treated CLL. This table comes from immunoSEQ multiplex PCR, and its TCRdb copy is limited to in-frame clones, with some not included. This table holds over 95,000 clones, approximately 56% found once. The J segment lost 7 bases and the V segment lost 0 bases, leaving 4 bases of the junction unmatched. From germline, CDR1 is LGHNA and CDR2 YNFKEQ. CDR3 length: 14 residues. This clonotype was sampled from a human donor with chronic lymphocytic leukemia. This chain links TRBV4-2 with TRBJ2-7, with 9 bases identical to TRBD1. Sample: PBMCs, taken after 24 months of ibrutinib treatment. In nucleotides, the CDR3 is TGTGCCAGCAGCCAAGAGACAGGGGGGCGGGAGCAGTACTTC. Translated, it gives CASSQETGGREQYF.